Below, 25 T cell receptor beta chains from the same sample are listed, as sequenced in a study of PD-1 blockade in classical Hodgkin lymphoma. Stated time point: cycle 4 day 1 (C4D1), after six to seven weeks of nivolumab. Following autologous stem cell transplantation, relapse occurred in every patient, and exposure to brentuximab vedotin varied. Repertoires were generated with immunoSEQ multiplex PCR, while TCRdb's copy carries only in-frame clones and drops some. The sample lists some 58,000 clones, about 89% occurring once. The sample was peripheral blood mononuclear cells (PBMCs), taken before the fourth cycle of nivolumab. Source of these receptors: a human donor with classical Hodgkin lymphoma.

The table lists this clone with many counts. J is TRBJ1-6 and V is TRBV4-2; maybe TRBD1 (5 bases). Germline V gene sequence: CDR1 LGHNA, CDR2 YNFKEQ. V lost 5 bases to trimming and J lost 8 bases, with 16 bases between them. The CDR3 is 15 amino acids. CDR3 amino acids: CASSFVGGDDSPLHF. CDR3 in DNA: TGTGCCAGCAGCTTCGTCGGAGGGGACGATTCACCCCTCCACTTT.

The V call is TRBV7-9, the J call TRBJ1-3, with D possibly matching TRBD1 (6 bases). Germline CDR1 SEHNR, CDR2 FQNEAQ (reference sequence). The CDR3 spans 19 residues. V was cut by 4 bases and J by 0 bases, with 22 bases left in between. Here the CDR3 DNA reads TGTGCCAGCAGCTCCTACCAGGACAGAATCAGCCTCTCTGGAAACACCATATATTTT. It translates to CASSSYQDRISLSGNTIYF.

J is TRBJ2-2 and V is TRBV7-3; maybe TRBD2 (6 bases). From germline, CDR1 is SGHTA and CDR2 FQGTGA. Trimming shortened V by 1 base and J by 4 bases, and 10 bases separated the two germline ends. The CDR3 runs to 15 residues. Here the CDR3 reads CASSLMGRGTGELFF. DNA of the CDR3: TGTGCCAGCAGCTTAATGGGGCGGGGCACCGGGGAGCTGTTTTTT.

The chain employs TRBV5-1 and TRBJ1-1, with D uncertain. This CDR3 has 13 residues. CDR1 is SGHRS and CDR2 is YFSETQ in the germline V gene. The germline V and J ends were trimmed by 0 bases and 1 base, with 4 bases remaining between them. The CDR3 DNA follows: TGCGCCAGCAGCTTGGGGGCGAACACTGAAGCTTTCTTT. It is translated as CASSLGANTEAFF.

The J gene is TRBJ1-2, the V gene TRBV2; TRBD1 aligns across 10 bases. Germline V gives CDR1 SNHLY, CDR2 FYNNEI. The CDR3 is 13 residues long. V was pared by 6 bases and J by 4 bases, with 2 bases of the junction left unmatched. In DNA form, the CDR3 reads TGTGCCAGCAGGGACAGGGGGGCCTATGGCTACACCTTC. This gives the protein CASRDRGAYGYTF. Full variable domain (remainder filled in from reference TRBV2 and TRBJ1-2): EPEVTQTPSHQVTQMGQEVILRCVPISNHLYFYWYRQILGQKVEFLVSFYNNEISEKSEIFDDQFSVERPDGSNFTLKIRSTKLEDSAMYFCASRDRGAYGYTFGSGTRLTVV.

The J gene is TRBJ2-5, the V gene TRBV7-9, with unresolved D. The CDR3 totals 13 residues. Trimming left V 6 bases short and J 0 bases short, with 8 bases between. CDR1 is SEHNR and CDR2 is FQNEAQ in the germline V gene (reference sequence). CDR3 region: CASSGRDQETQYF. In nucleotides, the CDR3 is TGTGCCAGCAGTGGCCGGGACCAAGAGACCCAGTACTTC.

V is TRBV7-8 and J is TRBJ1-2; 7 positions agree with TRBD1. CDR1 is SGHVS, CDR2 FQNEAQ, per germline. The CDR3 spans 15 residues. Germline trimming cut 0 bases from V and 2 bases from J; bases unmatched to any gene: 3. The CDR3 is CASSLAQTGNYGYTF. For the CDR3, the DNA is TGTGCCAGCAGCTTAGCGCAGACAGGGAACTATGGCTACACCTTC.

The V and J genes are TRBV7-9 and TRBJ2-7; tentative D call: TRBD2 (5 bases). CDR1 SEHNR and CDR2 FQNEAQ come from the germline V gene (reference sequence). CDR3 length equals 14 residues. V lost 3 bases and J lost 4, with 13 bases in between. The CDR3 loop reads CASSFTADPYEQYF. CDR3 nucleotides: TGTGCCAGCAGCTTCACAGCGGACCCATACGAGCAGTACTTC.

This chain connects TRBV7-9 to TRBJ1-1; D gene ambiguous. Germline V gene lookup returns CDR1 SEHNR and CDR2 FQNEAQ (reference sequence). V shed 1 base and J shed 4 bases, with 10 bases lying between them. This CDR3 has 14 amino acids. DNA of the CDR3: TGTGCCAGCAGCTTAGGAGGCAGTGCCACTGAAGCTTTCTTT. Translating gives CASSLGGSATEAFF.

The chain has TRBV7-9 and TRBJ2-3; the match to TRBD2 covers 9 bases. CDR1 SEHNR and CDR2 FQNEAQ come from the germline V gene (reference sequence). The CDR3 consists of 15 residues. J was trimmed by 6 bases and V by 7 bases; bases with no gene match: 11. CDR3 protein: CASMKSGGSIDTQYF. The CDR3 DNA reads TGTGCCAGCATGAAGAGCGGGGGGAGTATTGATACGCAGTATTTT.

The V call is TRBV6-6, the J call TRBJ1-2; tentatively, D is TRBD1 (6 bases). Germline assignment: CDR1 MNHNY and CDR2 SVGAGI (reference sequence). The germline V and J ends were trimmed by 0 bases and 3 bases, with 11 bases remaining between them. The CDR3 runs 15 residues. As DNA, the CDR3 is TGTGCCAGCAGTTACTCGTGGGACACCGACTATGGCTACACCTTC. It yields the protein CASSYSWDTDYGYTF.

The J gene is TRBJ2-3, the V gene TRBV9; D may be TRBD1 (6 bases). CDR1 and CDR2 from the germline V gene are SGDLS and YYNGEE. Trimming removed 0 bases at V and 4 bases at J, with 12 bases between. This CDR3 comprises 15 residues. For the CDR3, the DNA is TGTGCCAGCAGCGTAGAGGCAGGGGTCTCAGATACGCAGTATTTT. This codes for CASSVEAGVSDTQYF.

The chain couples TRBV7-9 to TRBJ2-7; D is undetermined. V was shortened by 1 base and J by 0 bases, with 4 bases between the two germline ends. The CDR3 consists of 13 residues. Per germline, CDR1 SEHNR and CDR2 FQNEAQ (reference sequence). As DNA, the CDR3 is TGTGCCAGCAGCTTAGACAGCTCCTACGAGCAGTACTTC. This translates into CASSLDSSYEQYF.

There are a few counts of this clone. The gene calls are TRBV7-2 and TRBJ1-6; 7 bases are a match to TRBD1. The germline V gene has CDR1 SGHTA and CDR2 FQGNSA. The CDR3 length is 13 residues. V gave up 5 bases and J gave up 7 bases; unmatched junction bases: 2. In DNA, the CDR3 is TGTGCCAGCAGCCCCAGGGGGAATTCACCCCTCCACTTT. Translation gives CASSPRGNSPLHF.

This chain uses TRBV11-2 with TRBJ2-3; no reliable D call. The CDR3 is 13 amino acids. Germline V lookup: CDR1 SGHAT, CDR2 FQNNGV. Trimming took 1 base from V and 6 from J, leaving 8 bases between them. CDR3 region: CASSLAMADTQYF. CDR3 sequence (DNA): TGTGCCAGCAGCTTAGCCATGGCGGATACGCAGTATTTT.

This clone occurred a few times. The chain uses TRBV5-1 and TRBJ2-7; 10 nucleotides line up with TRBD1. This CDR3 has 14 residues. V trimming: 1 base; J trimming: 6 bases; junction bases outside the gene matches: 4. Germline CDR1 SGHRS, CDR2 YFSETQ. The CDR3 here is CASSLRDRGAEQYF. Written as DNA, the CDR3 is TGCGCCAGCAGCTTGAGGGACAGGGGAGCCGAGCAGTACTTC.

V is TRBV5-1 and J is TRBJ1-2, with TRBD1 matching 7 bases. The CDR3 covers 14 residues. V was pared by 0 bases and J by 4 bases, with 3 bases of the junction left unmatched. The germline V gene has CDR1 SGHRS and CDR2 YFSETQ. In DNA form, the CDR3 reads TGCGCCAGCAGCTTGGCAGGGGGGACCTATGGCTACACCTTC. This sequence encodes CASSLAGGTYGYTF. Filled out from reference TRBV5-1 and TRBJ1-2, the complete variable domain reads KAGVTQTPRYLIKTRGQQVTLSCSPISGHRSVSWYQQTPGQGLQFLFEYFSETQRNKGNFPGRFSGRQFSNSRSEMNVSTLELGDSALYLCASSLAGGTYGYTFGSGTRLTVV.

This chain joins TRBV9 and TRBJ1-1; D is undetermined. CDR1 and CDR2 from the germline V gene are SGDLS and YYNGEE. V lost 4 bases to trimming and J lost 9 bases, with 19 bases between them. The CDR3 is 14 residues long. Here the CDR3 DNA reads TGTGCCAGCAGCCCCACCGACCGTCATAGCCAAGCTTTCTTT. As protein: CASSPTDRHSQAFF.

This clone was seen only once. V gene TRBV6-6 combines with J gene TRBJ1-2; 9 nucleotides agree with TRBD1. Germline loops: CDR1 MNHNY, CDR2 SVGAGI (reference sequence). The CDR3 spans 14 residues. The V segment lost 7 bases and the J segment 8 bases; nucleotides outside the gene matches: 11. Written as DNA, the CDR3 is TGTGCCAGCACCCCGGGACAGGGCCCTTTCGGCTACACCTTC. The encoded protein is CASTPGQGPFGYTF.

The chain couples TRBV10-1 to TRBJ1-3, with 9 bases aligning to TRBD1. From germline, CDR1 is WNHNN and CDR2 SYGVQD (reference sequence). With 6 bases clipped from V and 3 bases from J, the junction kept 15 bases outside the gene matches. The CDR3 is 18 residues long. The CDR3 DNA follows: TGCGCCAGCAGCCCGGCCGGGACAGGGATCTTCTTTGGAAACACCATATATTTT. Amino acid sequence: CASSPAGTGIFFGNTIYF.

This rearrangement joins TRBV4-1 to TRBJ2-5, with 8 bases aligning to TRBD2. The J segment lost 7 bases and the V segment lost 2 bases, leaving 6 bases of the junction unmatched. The germline V gene has CDR1 MGHRA and CDR2 YSYEKL. The CDR3 totals 14 residues. In DNA form, the CDR3 reads TGCGCCAGCAGCCAACCGGGACGGGAGGGGACCCAGTACTTC. This codes for CASSQPGREGTQYF.

The chain uses TRBV30 and TRBJ1-5, with 8 bases that match TRBD1. Germline lookup yields CDR1 GTSNPN and CDR2 SVGIG (reference sequence). The ends lost 4 bases at V and 2 bases at J; junction bases unmatched: 1. The CDR3 has 13 residues. CDR3 in amino acids: CAWTGGGNQPQHF. As DNA, the CDR3 is TGTGCCTGGACAGGGGGCGGCAATCAGCCCCAGCATTTT.

The rearrangement uses TRBV12-5 and TRBJ1-1; 7 nucleotides align to TRBD1. This CDR3 contains 16 residues. Germline V CDR1 and CDR2: LGHNT, FRNRAP. V lost 6 bases, J lost 0 bases, and 10 bases stayed unmatched. The CDR3 DNA reads as TGTGCTAGTGGCGAATGGGGGGACAGCTTGAACACTGAAGCTTTCTTT. Protein sequence: CASGEWGDSLNTEAFF.

The table lists this clone with a few counts. The genes are TRBV7-9 and TRBJ2-3; TRBD1 might be the D (5 bases). Per the germline V gene, CDR1 is SEHNR and CDR2 is FQNEAQ (reference sequence). The CDR3 is 17 residues long. Trimming pared 7 bases from V and 4 bases from J, leaving 24 bases between. CDR3 DNA sequence: TGTGCCAGCACCACCCTTATGGACAATCCCTCCGCAGATACGCAGTATTTT. Amino acids: CASTTLMDNPSADTQYF.

V is TRBV15 and J is TRBJ1-5; no clear D. The ends were cut back, 4 bases at V and 4 bases at J, with 14 bases in the middle. Germline V gene lookup returns CDR1 LNHNV and CDR2 YYDKDF (reference sequence). The CDR3 length is 15 residues. The CDR3 spells CATSTDGRNNQPQHF. The CDR3 DNA is TGTGCCACCAGCACAGATGGACGGAATAATCAGCCCCAGCATTTT.